This T cell receptor beta chain was obtained from a study of T cells after yellow fever vaccination. Looking at the study overall: SMART-Seq v4 Ultra Low Input served to prepare low-cell-number fractions.

Study results and limitations: At around 95% for CD4 and 70% to 90% for CD8, most primary-vaccination clones showed up again after the booster. Though it reached lower strength, the secondary response hit its peak faster, day 5 versus 15. Clonotype sharing between CD4 and CD8 compartments was small.

TCRdb called the 5' RACE reads again in MiXCR, with one record for every CDR3 protein. The table has 510,000 or so distinct CDR3 sequences, approximately 21% seen once. Germline CDR1 is MDHEN and CDR2 is SYDVKM. The V end lost 7 bases, the J end lost 3 bases, and 7 bases lay between the germline ends. The CDR3 is made up of 12 amino acids. Notes on this clonotype: Its matching antigen is unknown.

The sequencing here drew on PBMCs, taken 15 days after the yellow fever booster vaccination. The TCR was taken from a young man who received the YFV17D yellow fever vaccine. The chain recombines TRBV28 with TRBJ1-5; unclear D gene. The CDR3, as DNA: TGTGCCAGCAAGGACCCCAATCAGCCCCAGCATTTT. The encoded protein is CASKDPNQPQHF.